This is a list of T cell receptor beta chains from one sample in a study of shared clonotypes between healthy human individuals. Clones were sequenced by immunoSEQ multiplex PCR, and TCRdb holds only the in-frame ones, with some missing. The table lists some 89,000 clones, less than 80% of them singletons. Sequencing was carried out using memory CD8+ T cells sorted from blood. These receptors were collected from a young man in good health. Both conserved end residues are part of each CDR3. D genes are given only for firm matches. Size is stated for part of the rows, as once, few or many counts, or as a class when the clone is expanded.

abundance	d_gene	j_gene	v_gene	CDR3aa	CDR3nt
-	TRBD1	TRBJ1-2	TRBV29-1	CSVEDSKGARNYGYTF	TGCAGCGTTGAAGACTCCAAGGGGGCGAGGAACTATGGCTACACCTTC
-	-	TRBJ2-5	TRBV11-1	CASSLDPTRAQETQYF	TGTGCCAGCAGCTTAGATCCGACTAGAGCACAAGAGACCCAGTACTTC
-	-	TRBJ2-2	TRBV9	CASSVMRDPGELFF	TGTGCCAGCAGCGTCATGCGCGATCCCGGGGAGCTGTTTTTT
-	TRBD1	TRBJ1-1	TRBV27	CASGLGLGQGGSEAFF	TGTGCCAGCGGTCTTGGGTTGGGACAGGGAGGCTCTGAAGCTTTCTTT
-	-	TRBJ2-1	TRBV6-6	CASSYLDEQFF	TGTGCCAGCAGTTACCTGGATGAGCAGTTCTTC
-	-	TRBJ2-7	TRBV7-6	CASSQTFGSSYEQYF	TGTGCCAGCAGCCAGACGTTCGGGAGCTCCTACGAGCAGTACTTC
-	TRBD1	TRBJ2-2	TRBV10-1	CASSNRDRGQSPNTGELFF	TGCGCCAGCAGTAACCGGGACAGGGGGCAATCCCCGAACACCGGGGAGCTGTTTTTT
-	-	TRBJ2-7	TRBV7-8	CASSGTPRSYEQYF	TGTGCCAGCAGCGGGACTCCGCGCTCCTACGAGCAGTACTTC
once	-	TRBJ2-2	TRBV18	CASSDVSTGELFF	TGTGCCAGCTCAGACGTGAGCACCGGGGAGCTGTTTTTT
-	TRBD2	TRBJ2-1	TRBV29-1	CSVEPSGSYEQFF	TGCAGCGTTGAACCTAGCGGGAGCTATGAGCAGTTCTTC
-	-	TRBJ2-7	TRBV7-8	CASSLTSWGASRYEQYF	TGTGCCAGCAGCTTAACGAGTTGGGGGGCGTCTCGCTACGAGCAGTACTTC
few	TRBD1	TRBJ2-5	TRBV7-9	CASSSNPGQQETQYF	TGTGCCAGCAGCTCGAATCCGGGACAGCAAGAGACCCAGTACTTC
-	TRBD1	TRBJ2-1	TRBV5-1	CASSLQGYYNEQFF	TGCGCCAGCAGCTTACAGGGGTACTACAATGAGCAGTTCTTC
few	-	TRBJ1-1	TRBV5-6	CASSWGGGVTEAFF	TGTGCCAGCAGCTGGGGTGGGGGCGTCACTGAAGCTTTCTTT
-	-	TRBJ2-3	TRBV6-5	CASSYSVTDTQYF	TGTGCCAGCAGTTACTCGGTCACAGATACGCAGTATTTT
-	-	TRBJ2-5	TRBV18	CASSTNLRDQETQYF	TGTGCCAGCTCAACGAACCTCAGGGACCAAGAGACCCAGTACTTC
-	-	TRBJ2-7	TRBV7-2	CASSLAGASGPVLQYF	TGTGCCAGCAGCTTAGCGGGGGCCTCGGGGCCGGTTTTGCAGTACTTC
many	-	TRBJ2-7	TRBV7-8	CASSPEGVAYEQYF	TGTGCCAGCAGCCCCGAAGGGGTTGCCTACGAGCAGTACTTC
-	TRBD1	TRBJ1-1	TRBV6-5	CASSPGQGASYEAFF	TGTGCCAGCAGCCCCGGACAGGGGGCCTCGTATGAAGCTTTCTTT
-	TRBD2	TRBJ2-1	TRBV6-5	CASSYLGLAENNEQFF	TGTGCCAGCAGTTATCTTGGACTAGCGGAGAACAATGAGCAGTTCTTC
few	TRBD1	TRBJ2-5	TRBV11-3	CASSPTGNQETQYF	TGTGCCAGCAGCCCGACAGGGAACCAAGAGACCCAGTACTTC
-	TRBD2	TRBJ2-7	TRBV7-2	CASSFPSRSGGSYEQYF	TGTGCCAGCAGCTTTCCGTCAAGAAGCGGGGGCTCCTACGAGCAGTACTTC
-	-	TRBJ2-1	TRBV27	CASSPGTGADNEQFF	TGTGCCAGCAGTCCAGGGACGGGAGCCGATAATGAGCAGTTCTTC
few	-	TRBJ2-7	TRBV2	CASTRTTGVGAYEQYF	TGTGCCAGCACACGAACAACCGGGGTCGGGGCCTACGAGCAGTACTTC
once	TRBD2	TRBJ2-1	TRBV7-9	CASSKASGSHNEQFF	TGTGCCAGCAGCAAAGCTAGCGGGAGTCACAATGAGCAGTTCTTC
-	TRBD1	TRBJ1-2	TRBV20-1	CSATGTGGYTF	TGCAGTGCTACGGGGACAGGTGGCTACACCTTC
many	TRBD1	TRBJ2-7	TRBV28	CATRGLAYEQYF	TGTGCCACCAGGGGGCTGGCCTACGAGCAGTACTTC
once	TRBD2	TRBJ2-3	TRBV27	CASSAGTSGRDTQYF	TGTGCCAGCAGTGCCGGGACTAGCGGAAGGGATACGCAGTATTTT